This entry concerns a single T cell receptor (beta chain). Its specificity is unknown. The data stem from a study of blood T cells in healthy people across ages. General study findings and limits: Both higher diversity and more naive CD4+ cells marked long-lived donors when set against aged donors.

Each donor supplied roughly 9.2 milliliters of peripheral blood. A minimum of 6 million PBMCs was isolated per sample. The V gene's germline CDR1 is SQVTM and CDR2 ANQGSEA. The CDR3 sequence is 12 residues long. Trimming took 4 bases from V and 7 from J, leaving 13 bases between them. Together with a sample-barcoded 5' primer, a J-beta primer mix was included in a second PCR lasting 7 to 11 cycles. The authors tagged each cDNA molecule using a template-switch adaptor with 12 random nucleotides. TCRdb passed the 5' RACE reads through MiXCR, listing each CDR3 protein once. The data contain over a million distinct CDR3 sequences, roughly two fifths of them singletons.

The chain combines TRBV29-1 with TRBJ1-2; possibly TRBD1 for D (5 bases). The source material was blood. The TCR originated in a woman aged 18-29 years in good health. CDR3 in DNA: TGCAGCGTTGGCGGAGGGACGGGTGGCTACACCTTC. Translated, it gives CSVGGGTGGYTF.